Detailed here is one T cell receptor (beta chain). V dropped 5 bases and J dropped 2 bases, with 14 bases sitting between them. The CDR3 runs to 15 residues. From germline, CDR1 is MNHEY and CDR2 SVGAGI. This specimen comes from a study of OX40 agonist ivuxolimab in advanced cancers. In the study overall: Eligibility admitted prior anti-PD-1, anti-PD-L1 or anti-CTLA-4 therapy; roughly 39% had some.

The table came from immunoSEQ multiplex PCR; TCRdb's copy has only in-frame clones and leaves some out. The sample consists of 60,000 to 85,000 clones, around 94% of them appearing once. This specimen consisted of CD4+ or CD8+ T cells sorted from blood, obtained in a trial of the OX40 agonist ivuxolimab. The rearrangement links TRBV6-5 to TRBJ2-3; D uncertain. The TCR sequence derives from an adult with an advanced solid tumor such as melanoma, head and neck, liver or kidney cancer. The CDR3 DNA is TGTGCCAGCAGTCACCACGGACGGTTCACAGATACGCAGTATTTT. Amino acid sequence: CASSHHGRFTDTQYF.